This TCR beta chain was captured in a study of Ad26.COV2.S vaccination and SARS-CoV-2 variants. Treatment here: approximately 18 received Ad26.COV2.S at low or high dose, single or two shots; about five received placebo; per-sample allocation not given. Samples were taken on day 63 after the first vaccine or placebo injection. Profiling relied on immunoSEQ multiplex PCR, and the TCRdb table lists in-frame clones only, not all of them. There are under 400,000 clones in the sample; roughly 84% occur only once, and roughly 3.1% lies in the top ten. In this sample, this clone turned up once. The CDR3 is 15 amino acids. V shed 0 bases and J shed 2 bases, with 10 bases lying between them. The germline gives CDR1 KGHSH, CDR2 LQKENI.

The sequence was obtained from a person between 18 and 60 years old who received the Ad26.COV2.S COVID-19 vaccine or a placebo. Sequences were derived from peripheral blood, sampled in a trial of Ad26.COV2.S vaccine versus placebo. This chain connects TRBV18 to TRBJ1-1; D is undetermined. The CDR3 loop reads CASSPPVARNTEAFF. As DNA, the CDR3 is TGTGCCAGCTCACCACCTGTAGCACGAAACACTGAAGCTTTCTTT.